The clone carrying this T cell receptor (beta chain) was detected a few times. Its target is unknown. MiXCR, applied by TCRdb to the reads, yields one record per CDR3 protein. The sample lists 140,000 to 150,000 distinct CDR3 sequences; more than 30% were seen once. This sample stems from a study of T cell repertoires in cytomegalovirus infection. At the level of the study: Newly reported HLA-C-restricted and thoroughly characterized HLA-B-restricted CMV epitopes were employed. Through public TCR beta signatures, both CMV infection and matching HLA type were indicated. General study results and limits: Cumulated frequencies of public TCR beta families served to identify carriers of CMV plus the relevant HLA. CMV-specific TCR beta clonotypes restricted by HLA-C dominated the ex vivo response.

The sequence derives from a human donor in good health (CMV status not recorded). Some clones in this sample may be carry-over from other donors' samples. The source material was CD8+ T cells from cultured PBMCs, sampled from culture after CMV antigen stimulation.

CDR3 nucleotide sequence: TGTGCCAGCAGCCCTGGCGTGGGGGTTACTGAAGCTTTCTTT. Translated: CASSPGVGVTEAFF. The genes are TRBV5-6 and TRBJ1-1, with D possibly matching TRBD1 (5 bases). Trimming took 4 bases from V and 5 from J, leaving 15 bases between them. The CDR3 contains 14 residues. Germline CDR1 SGHDT, CDR2 YYEEEE. Complete variable domain (other parts from reference TRBV5-6 and TRBJ1-1): DAGVTQSPTHLIKTRGQQVTLRCSPKSGHDTVSWYQQALGQGPQFIFQYYEEEERQRGNFPDRFSGHQFPNYSSELNVNALLLGDSALYLCASSPGVGVTEAFFGQGTRLTVV.